The 5 T cell receptor beta chains listed next were all sequenced from one sample in a study of blood T cell repertoires in COVID-19. Libraries were prepared by immunoSEQ multiplex PCR; TCRdb keeps only in-frame clonotypes and omits some of them. The sample carries roughly 190,000 clones, about 88% recorded once. What was sequenced was peripheral blood. The receptor source for this set is a woman between 40 and 50 years old who had recovered from COVID-19.

The chain links TRBV18 to TRBJ1-5; possible D gene TRBD1, 6 bases. V was cut by 1 base and J by 4 bases, with 8 bases left in between. The CDR3 totals 14 residues. Germline CDR1 and CDR2: KGHSH and LQKENI. The CDR3: CASSPRDRNQPQHF. CDR3 DNA: TGTGCCAGCTCACCACGAGACAGGAATCAGCCCCAGCATTTT.

V usage is TRBV19 and J usage is TRBJ1-1, with D possibly being TRBD1 (6 bases). The CDR3 consists of 11 residues. Germline-derived CDR1 and CDR2 are LNHDA and SQIVND (reference sequence). V lost 7 bases, J lost 5 bases, and 8 bases lay in between. This CDR3 is CASIQGTEAFF. CDR3 sequence (DNA): TGTGCCAGTATCCAGGGGACTGAAGCTTTCTTT.

The genes are TRBV12-3 or TRBV12-4 and TRBJ2-7, with a tentative D call TRBD1 (5 bases). The V gene lost 4 bases and the J gene lost 0 bases, with 7 bases spanning the gap. CDR3 size: 13 residues. The CDR3 spells CASSSGHSYEQYF. The DNA for the CDR3 is TGTGCCAGCAGTTCAGGACACTCCTACGAGCAGTACTTC.

The rearrangement links TRBV7-9 to TRBJ2-1; 12 nucleotides align to TRBD2. This CDR3 comprises 18 residues. Trimming cost V 1 base and J 1 base; bases outside gene matches: 5. Germline CDR1 and CDR2: SEHNR and FQNEAQ (reference sequence). The CDR3 nucleotides are TGTGCCAGCAGCTTAGGACTAGCGGGAGAGGGTTCCTACAATGAGCAGTTCTTC. This translates into CASSLGLAGEGSYNEQFF.

The chain couples TRBV4-3 to TRBJ2-1; 8 nucleotides agree with TRBD2. This CDR3 comprises 17 residues. The J segment lost 4 bases and the V segment lost 1 base, leaving 9 bases of the junction unmatched. Germline V lookup: CDR1 LGHNA, CDR2 YSLEER. DNA for the CDR3: TGCGCCAGCAGCCAAGGTTACGGGAGGGCGGGGTACAATGAGCAGTTCTTC. Its protein product is CASSQGYGRAGYNEQFF.